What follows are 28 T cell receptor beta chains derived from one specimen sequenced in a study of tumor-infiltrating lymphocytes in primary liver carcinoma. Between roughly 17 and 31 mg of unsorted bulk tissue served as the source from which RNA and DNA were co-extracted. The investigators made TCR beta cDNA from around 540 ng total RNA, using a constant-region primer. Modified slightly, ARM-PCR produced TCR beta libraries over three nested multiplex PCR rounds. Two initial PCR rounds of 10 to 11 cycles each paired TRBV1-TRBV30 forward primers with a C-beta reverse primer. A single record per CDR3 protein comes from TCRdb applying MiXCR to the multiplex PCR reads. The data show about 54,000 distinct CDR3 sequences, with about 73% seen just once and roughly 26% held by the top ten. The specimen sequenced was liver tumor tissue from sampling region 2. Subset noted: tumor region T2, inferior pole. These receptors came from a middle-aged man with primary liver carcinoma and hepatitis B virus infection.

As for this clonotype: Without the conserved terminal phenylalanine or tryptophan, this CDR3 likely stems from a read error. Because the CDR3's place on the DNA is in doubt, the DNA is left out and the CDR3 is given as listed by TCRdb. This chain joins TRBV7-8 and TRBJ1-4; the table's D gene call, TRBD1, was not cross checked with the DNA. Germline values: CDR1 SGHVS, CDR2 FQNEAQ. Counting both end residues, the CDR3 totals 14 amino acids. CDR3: CASSQGGTNEKLYC.

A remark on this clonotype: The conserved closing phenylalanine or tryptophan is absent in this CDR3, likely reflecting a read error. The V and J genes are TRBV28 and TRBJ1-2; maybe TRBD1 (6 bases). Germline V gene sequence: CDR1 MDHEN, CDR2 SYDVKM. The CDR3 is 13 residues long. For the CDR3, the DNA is TGTGCCAGCTCGGGGCAGGGGCCCTATAGCTACACCTAC. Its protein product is CASSGQGPYSYTY.

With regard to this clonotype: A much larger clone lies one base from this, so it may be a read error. CDR3 region: CASSSPWTGEVYKQYF. The CDR3 bases are TGTGCCAGCAGTTCCCCCTGGACAGGGGAGGTCTACAAGCAGTACTTC. J is TRBJ2-7 and V is TRBV28; 9 bases are shared with TRBD1. The germline V gene encodes CDR1 MDHEN and CDR2 SYDVKM. The CDR3 sequence is 16 residues long.

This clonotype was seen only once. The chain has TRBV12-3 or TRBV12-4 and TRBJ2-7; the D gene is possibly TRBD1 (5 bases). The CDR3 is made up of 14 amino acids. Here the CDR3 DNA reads TGTGTCATCCTCCAGGGTGGTCGGCGCTACGAGCAGTACTTC. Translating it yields CVILQGGRRYEQYF.

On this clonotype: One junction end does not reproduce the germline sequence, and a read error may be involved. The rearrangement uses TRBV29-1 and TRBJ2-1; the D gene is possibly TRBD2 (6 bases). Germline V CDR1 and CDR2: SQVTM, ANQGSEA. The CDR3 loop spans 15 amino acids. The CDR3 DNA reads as TGCAGCATTGAAAATCCCGGGAGCGCCTACAATGAGCAGTTCTTC. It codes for CSIENPGSAYNEQFF.

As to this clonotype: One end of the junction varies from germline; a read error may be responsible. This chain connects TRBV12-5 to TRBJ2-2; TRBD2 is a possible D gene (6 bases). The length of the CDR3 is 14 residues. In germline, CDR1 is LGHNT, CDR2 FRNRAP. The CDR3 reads CGSAADTEGGELFF. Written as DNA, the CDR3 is TGTGGTAGTGCCGCGGACACGGAGGGCGGGGAGCTGTTTTTT.

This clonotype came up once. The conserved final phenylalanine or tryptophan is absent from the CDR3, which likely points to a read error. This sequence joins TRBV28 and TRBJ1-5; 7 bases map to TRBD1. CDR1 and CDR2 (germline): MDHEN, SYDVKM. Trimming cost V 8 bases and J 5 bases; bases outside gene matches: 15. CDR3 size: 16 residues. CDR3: CASSFGGRGNDQPQHC. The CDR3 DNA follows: TGTGCCAGCTCCTTTGGAGGCAGGGGGAACGATCAGCCCCAGCATTGT.

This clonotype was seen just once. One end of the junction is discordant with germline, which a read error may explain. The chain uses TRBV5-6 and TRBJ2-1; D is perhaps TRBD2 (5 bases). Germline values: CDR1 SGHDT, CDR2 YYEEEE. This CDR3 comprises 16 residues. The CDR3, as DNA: TGTGCCAGCAGCCTAGTGGTAGGGAGCTCCTACAGTGAGCAGTTCTTC. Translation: CASSLVVGSSYSEQFF.

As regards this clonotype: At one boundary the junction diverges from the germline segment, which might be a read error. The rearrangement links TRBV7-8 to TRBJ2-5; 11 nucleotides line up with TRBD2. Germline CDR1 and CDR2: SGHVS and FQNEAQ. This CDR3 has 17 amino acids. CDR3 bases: TGTGCCAGCAGCTTAAAGGGTAGCGGGAGGGTCGGAGAGACCCAATACTTC. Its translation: CASSLKGSGRVGETQYF.

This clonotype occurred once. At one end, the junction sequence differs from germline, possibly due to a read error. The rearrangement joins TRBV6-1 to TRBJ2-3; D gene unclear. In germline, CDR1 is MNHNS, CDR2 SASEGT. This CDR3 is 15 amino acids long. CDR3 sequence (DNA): TGTGCCAGCAGTAACCGACACGAAGCCACAGTTACGCAGTATTTT. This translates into CASSNRHEATVTQYF.

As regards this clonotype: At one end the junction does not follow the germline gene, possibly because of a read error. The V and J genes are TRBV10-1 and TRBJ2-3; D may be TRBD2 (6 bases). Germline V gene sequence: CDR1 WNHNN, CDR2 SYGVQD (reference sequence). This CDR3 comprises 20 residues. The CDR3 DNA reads TGCGCCAGCAGTGAGTCCGGTACTAGCAGCACCGGGTTGTACACAGACACGCAGTATTTT. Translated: CASSESGTSSTGLYTDTQYF.

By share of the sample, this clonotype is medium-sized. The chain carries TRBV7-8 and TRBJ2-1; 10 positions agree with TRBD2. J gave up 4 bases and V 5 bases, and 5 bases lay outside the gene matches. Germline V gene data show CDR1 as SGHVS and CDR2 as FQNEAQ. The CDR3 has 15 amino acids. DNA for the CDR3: TGTGCCAGCAGCCCAGGACTAGCGGATTACAATGAGCAGTTCTTC. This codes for CASSPGLADYNEQFF.

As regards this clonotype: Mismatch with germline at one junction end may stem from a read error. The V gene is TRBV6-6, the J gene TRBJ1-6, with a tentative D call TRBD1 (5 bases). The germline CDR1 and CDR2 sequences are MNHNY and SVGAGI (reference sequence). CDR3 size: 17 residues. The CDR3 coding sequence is TGTGCCAGCAGTAGGACGGGTTCCTCCGCAGGGAATTCACCCATCCACTTT. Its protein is CASSRTGSSAGNSPIHF.

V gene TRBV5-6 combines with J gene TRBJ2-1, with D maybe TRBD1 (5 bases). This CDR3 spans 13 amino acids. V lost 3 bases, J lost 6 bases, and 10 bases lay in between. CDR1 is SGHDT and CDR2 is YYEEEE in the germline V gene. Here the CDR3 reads CASSSGSGNEQFF. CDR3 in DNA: TGTGCCAGCAGCTCAGGGTCCGGCAATGAGCAGTTCTTC.

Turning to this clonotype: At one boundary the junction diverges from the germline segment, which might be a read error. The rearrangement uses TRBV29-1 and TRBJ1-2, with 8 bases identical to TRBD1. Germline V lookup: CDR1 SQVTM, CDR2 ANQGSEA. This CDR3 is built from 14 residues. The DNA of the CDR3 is TGCAGCGTTGCCCGGACAGGGCTTGATACGGGCTACATCTTC. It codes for CSVARTGLDTGYIF.

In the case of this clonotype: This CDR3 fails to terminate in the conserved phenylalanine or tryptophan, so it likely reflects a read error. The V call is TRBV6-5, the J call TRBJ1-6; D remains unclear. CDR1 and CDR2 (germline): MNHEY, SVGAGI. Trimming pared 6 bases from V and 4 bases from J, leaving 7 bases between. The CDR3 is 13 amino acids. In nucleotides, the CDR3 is TGTGCCAGCAGGGCTTTGTATAATTCACCCCTCCACTAT. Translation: CASRALYNSPLHY.

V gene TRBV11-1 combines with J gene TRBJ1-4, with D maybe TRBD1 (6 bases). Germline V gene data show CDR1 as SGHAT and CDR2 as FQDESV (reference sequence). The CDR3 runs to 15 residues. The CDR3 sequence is CASGHSRGPNEKLFF. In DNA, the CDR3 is TGTGCTAGCGGCCACAGCAGGGGACCTAATGAAAAACTGTTTTTT. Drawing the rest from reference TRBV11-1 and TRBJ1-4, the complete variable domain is EAEVAQSPRYKITEKSQAVAFWCDPISGHATLYWYRQILGQGPELLVQFQDESVVDDSQLPKDRFSAERLKGVDSTLKIQPAELGDSAMYLCASGHSRGPNEKLFFGSGTQLSVL.

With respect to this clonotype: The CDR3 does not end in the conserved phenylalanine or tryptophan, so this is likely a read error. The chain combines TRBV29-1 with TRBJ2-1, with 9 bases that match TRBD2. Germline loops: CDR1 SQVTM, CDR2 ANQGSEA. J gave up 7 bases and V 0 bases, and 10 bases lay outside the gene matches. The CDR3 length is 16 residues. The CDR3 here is CSVEDPSGTLYNEQFL. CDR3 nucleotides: TGCAGCGTTGAAGATCCTAGCGGGACACTCTATAATGAGCAGTTCCTC.

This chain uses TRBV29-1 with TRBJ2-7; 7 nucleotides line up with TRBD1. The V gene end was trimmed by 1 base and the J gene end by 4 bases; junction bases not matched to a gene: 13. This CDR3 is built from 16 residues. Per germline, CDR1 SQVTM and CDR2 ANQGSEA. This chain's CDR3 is CSVEVHLTGMSYEQYF. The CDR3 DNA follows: TGCAGCGTTGAAGTACATCTGACAGGGATGTCATACGAGCAGTACTTC.

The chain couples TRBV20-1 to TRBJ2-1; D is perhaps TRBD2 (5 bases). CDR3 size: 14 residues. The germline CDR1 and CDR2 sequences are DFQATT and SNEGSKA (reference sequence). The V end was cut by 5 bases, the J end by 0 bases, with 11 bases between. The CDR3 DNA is TGCAGTGCTGACCAGGAGGACTCCTACAATGAGCAGTTCTTC. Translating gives CSADQEDSYNEQFF.

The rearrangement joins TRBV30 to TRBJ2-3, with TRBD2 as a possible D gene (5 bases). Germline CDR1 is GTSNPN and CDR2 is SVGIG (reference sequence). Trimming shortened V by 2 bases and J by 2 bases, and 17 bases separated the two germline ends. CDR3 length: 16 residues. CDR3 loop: CAWSPWASFYTDTQYF. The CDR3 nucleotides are TGTGCCTGGAGTCCTTGGGCTAGCTTTTACACAGATACGCAGTATTTT.

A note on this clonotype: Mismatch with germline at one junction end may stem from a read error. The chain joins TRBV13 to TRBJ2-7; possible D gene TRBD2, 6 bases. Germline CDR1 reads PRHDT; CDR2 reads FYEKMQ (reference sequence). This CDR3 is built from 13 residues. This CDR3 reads CAGSSGGSYEQYF. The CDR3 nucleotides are TGTGCCGGCAGCTCAGGAGGGTCCTACGAGCAGTACTTC.

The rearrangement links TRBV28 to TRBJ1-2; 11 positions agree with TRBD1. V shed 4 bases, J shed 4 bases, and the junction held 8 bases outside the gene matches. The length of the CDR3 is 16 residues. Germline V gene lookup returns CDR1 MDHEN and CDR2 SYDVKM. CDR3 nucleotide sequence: TGTGCCAGCAGTTCCGGGACAGGGGGTAGGGGCTATGGCTACACCTTC. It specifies CASSSGTGGRGYGYTF.

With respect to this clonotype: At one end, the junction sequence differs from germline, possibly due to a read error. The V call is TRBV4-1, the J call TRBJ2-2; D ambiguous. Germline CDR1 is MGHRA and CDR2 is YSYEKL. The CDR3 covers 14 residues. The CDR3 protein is CGSSQTLNTRELFF. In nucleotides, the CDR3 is TGCGGCAGCAGCCAAACTCTGAACACCCGGGAGCTGTTTTTT.

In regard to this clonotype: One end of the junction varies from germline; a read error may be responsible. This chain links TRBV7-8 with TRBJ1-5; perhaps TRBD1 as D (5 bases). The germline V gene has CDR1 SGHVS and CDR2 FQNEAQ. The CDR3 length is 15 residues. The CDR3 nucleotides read TGTACCAGCACTGGGGGTAGCTATAGTAATCAGCCCCAGCATTTT. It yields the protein CTSTGGSYSNQPQHF.

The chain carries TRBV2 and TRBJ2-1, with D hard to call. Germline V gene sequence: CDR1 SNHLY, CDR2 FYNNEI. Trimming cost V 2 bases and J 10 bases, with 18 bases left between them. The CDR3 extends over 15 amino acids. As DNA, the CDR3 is TGTGCCAGCAGTGAATTGACGCAGGTTTTGCAAGAGCAGTTCTTC. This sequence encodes CASSELTQVLQEQFF.

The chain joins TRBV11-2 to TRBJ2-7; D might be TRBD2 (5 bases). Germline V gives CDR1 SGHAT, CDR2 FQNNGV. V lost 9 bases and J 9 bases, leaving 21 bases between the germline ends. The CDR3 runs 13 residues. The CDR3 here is CARRLSELASQYF. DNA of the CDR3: TGTGCCAGACGCTTAAGTGAGTTAGCGTCGCAGTACTTC.

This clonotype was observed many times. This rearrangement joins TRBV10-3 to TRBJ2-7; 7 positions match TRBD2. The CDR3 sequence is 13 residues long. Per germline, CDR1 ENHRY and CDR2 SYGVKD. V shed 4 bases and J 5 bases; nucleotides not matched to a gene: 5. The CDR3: CAISGLADHEQYF. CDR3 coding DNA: TGTGCCATCAGTGGGCTAGCGGACCACGAGCAGTACTTC.